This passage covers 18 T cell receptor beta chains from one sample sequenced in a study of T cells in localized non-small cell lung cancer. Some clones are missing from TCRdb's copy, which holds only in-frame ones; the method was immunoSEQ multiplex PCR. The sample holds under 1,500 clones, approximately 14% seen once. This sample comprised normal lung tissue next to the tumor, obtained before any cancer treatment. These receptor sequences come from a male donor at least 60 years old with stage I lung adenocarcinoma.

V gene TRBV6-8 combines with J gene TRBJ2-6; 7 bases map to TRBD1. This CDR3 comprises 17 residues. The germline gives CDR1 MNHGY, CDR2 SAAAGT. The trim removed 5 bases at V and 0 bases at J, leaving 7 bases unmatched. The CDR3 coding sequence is TGTGCCAGCAGTCAACAGGGGCGGAGCTCTGGGGCCAACGTCCTGACTTTC. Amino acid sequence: CASSQQGRSSGANVLTF.

The CDR3 region is CASSQGTANQPQHF. CDR3 coding DNA: TGTGCCAGCAGCCAAGGGACAGCGAATCAGCCCCAGCATTTT. The chain combines TRBV11-3 with TRBJ1-5; 7 nucleotides agree with TRBD1. Germline values: CDR1 SGHNT, CDR2 YENEEA. The CDR3 covers 14 residues. Germline trimming cut 5 bases from V and 4 bases from J; bases unmatched to any gene: 5.

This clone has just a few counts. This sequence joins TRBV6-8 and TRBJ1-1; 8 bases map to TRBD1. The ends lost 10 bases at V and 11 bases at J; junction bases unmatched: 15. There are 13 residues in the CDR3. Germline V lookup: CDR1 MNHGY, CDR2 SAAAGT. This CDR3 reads CAITPGQGSDAFF. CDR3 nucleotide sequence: TGTGCCATCACTCCCGGACAGGGAAGTGACGCTTTCTTT.

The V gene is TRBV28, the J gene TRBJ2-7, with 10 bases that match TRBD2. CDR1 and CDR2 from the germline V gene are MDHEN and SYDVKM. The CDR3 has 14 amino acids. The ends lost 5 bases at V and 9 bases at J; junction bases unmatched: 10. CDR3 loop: CASSLPSGRGVQYF. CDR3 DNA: TGTGCCAGCAGTCTTCCTAGCGGGAGAGGGGTGCAGTACTTC.

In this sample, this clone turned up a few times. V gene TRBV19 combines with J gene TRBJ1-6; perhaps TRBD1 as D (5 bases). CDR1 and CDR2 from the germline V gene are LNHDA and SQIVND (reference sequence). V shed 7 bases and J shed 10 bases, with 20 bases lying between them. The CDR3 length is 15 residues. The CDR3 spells CASTPTGQGGSPLHF. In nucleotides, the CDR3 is TGTGCCAGTACTCCCACGGGCCAGGGAGGCTCACCCCTCCACTTT.

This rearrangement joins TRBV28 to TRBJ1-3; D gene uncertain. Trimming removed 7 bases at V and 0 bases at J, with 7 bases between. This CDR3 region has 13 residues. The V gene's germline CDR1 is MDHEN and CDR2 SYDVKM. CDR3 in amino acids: CASNLPSGNTIYF. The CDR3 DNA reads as TGTGCCAGCAACTTACCCTCTGGAAACACCATATATTTT. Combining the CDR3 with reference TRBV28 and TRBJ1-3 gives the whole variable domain DVKVTQSSRYLVKRTGEKVFLECVQDMDHENMFWYRQDPGLGLRLIYFSYDVKMKEKGDIPEGYSVSREKKERFSLILESASTNQTSMYLCASNLPSGNTIYFGEGSWLTVV.

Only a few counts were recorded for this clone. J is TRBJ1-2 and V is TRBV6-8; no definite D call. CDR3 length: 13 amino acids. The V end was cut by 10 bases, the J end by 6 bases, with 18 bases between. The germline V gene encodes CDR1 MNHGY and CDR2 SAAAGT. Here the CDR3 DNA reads TGTGCCATAAGACAAGGAACATTCAATGGCTACACCTTC. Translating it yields CAIRQGTFNGYTF.

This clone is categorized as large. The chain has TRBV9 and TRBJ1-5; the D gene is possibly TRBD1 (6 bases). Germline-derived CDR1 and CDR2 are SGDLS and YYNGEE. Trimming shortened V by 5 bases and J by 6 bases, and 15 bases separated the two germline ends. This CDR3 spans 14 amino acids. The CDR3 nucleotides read TGTGCCAGCAGACAGGGTTCGGGCGGTCAGCCCCAGCATTTT. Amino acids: CASRQGSGGQPQHF.

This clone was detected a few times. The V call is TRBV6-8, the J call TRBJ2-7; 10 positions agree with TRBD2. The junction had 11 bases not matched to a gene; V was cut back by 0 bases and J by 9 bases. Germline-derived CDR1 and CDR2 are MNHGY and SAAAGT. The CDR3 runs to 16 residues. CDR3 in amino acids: CASSYSGLAGALVQYF. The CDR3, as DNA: TGTGCCAGCAGTTACTCGGGTCTAGCGGGAGCGTTAGTGCAGTACTTC.

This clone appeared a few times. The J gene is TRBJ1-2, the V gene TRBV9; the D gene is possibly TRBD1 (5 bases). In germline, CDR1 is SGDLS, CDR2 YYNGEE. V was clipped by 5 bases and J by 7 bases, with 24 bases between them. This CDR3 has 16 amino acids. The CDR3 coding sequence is TGTGCCAGCAGGGGACGGCGAATTCCTGGAGCGAGTGGCTACACCTTC. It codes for CASRGRRIPGASGYTF.

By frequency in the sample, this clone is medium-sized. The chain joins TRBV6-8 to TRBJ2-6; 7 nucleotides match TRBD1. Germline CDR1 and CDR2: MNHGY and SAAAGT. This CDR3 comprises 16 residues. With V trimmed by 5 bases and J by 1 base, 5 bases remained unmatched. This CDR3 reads CASSRGQSSGANVLTF. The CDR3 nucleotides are TGTGCCAGCAGTCGGGGACAGTCTTCTGGGGCCAACGTCCTGACTTTC.

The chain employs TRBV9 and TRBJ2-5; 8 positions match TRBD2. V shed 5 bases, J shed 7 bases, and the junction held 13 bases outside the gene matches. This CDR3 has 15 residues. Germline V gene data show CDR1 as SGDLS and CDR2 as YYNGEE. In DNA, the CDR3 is TGTGCCAGCAGTGGCCCGGGGGGGCAAATGGGGACCCAGTACTTC. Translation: CASSGPGGQMGTQYF.

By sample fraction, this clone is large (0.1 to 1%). For the CDR3, the DNA is TGTGCCAGCAGCTTAGATCTCGGCGGGGCCAATGAGCAGTTCTTC. Translated: CASSLDLGGANEQFF. This chain joins TRBV11-3 and TRBJ2-1, with D possibly being TRBD2 (6 bases). The CDR3 is 15 amino acids. Germline V gives CDR1 SGHNT, CDR2 YENEEA. V lost 0 bases, J lost 6 bases, and 12 bases lay in between.

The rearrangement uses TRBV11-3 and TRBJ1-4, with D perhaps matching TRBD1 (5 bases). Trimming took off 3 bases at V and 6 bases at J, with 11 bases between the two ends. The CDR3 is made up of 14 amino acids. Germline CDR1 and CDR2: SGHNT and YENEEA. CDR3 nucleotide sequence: TGTGCCAGCAGCTTCCAGGGAGTTGATGAAAAACTGTTTTTT. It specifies CASSFQGVDEKLFF.

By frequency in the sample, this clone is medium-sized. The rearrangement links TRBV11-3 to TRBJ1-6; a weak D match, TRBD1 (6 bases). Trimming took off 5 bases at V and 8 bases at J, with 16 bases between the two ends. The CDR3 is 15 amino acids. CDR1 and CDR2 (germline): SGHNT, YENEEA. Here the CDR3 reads CASSTQGIGYSPLHF. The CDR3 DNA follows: TGTGCCAGCAGCACACAGGGTATCGGGTATTCACCCCTCCACTTT.

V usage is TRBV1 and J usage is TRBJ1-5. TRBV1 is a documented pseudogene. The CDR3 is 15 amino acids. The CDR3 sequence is CASSQDGGLDQPQHF. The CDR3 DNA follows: TGCGCCAGCAGCCAAGATGGGGGATTGGATCAGCCCCAGCATTTT.

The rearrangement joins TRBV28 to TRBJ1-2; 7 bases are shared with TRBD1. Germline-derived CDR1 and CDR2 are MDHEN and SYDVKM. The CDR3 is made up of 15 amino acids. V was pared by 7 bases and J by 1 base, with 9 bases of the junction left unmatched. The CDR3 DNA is TGTGCCAGCAACATGGGGACAGATTATAACTATGGCTACACCTTC. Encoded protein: CASNMGTDYNYGYTF.

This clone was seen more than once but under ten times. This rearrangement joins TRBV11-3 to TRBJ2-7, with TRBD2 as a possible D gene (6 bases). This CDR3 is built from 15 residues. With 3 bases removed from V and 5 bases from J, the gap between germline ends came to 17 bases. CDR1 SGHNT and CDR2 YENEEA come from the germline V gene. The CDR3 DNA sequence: TGTGCCAGCAGCTTGGATGCAACCGGGAGAAACGAGCAGTACTTC. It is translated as CASSLDATGRNEQYF.